These 12 T cell receptor beta chains came from one sample sequenced in a study of CD4 T cell repertoires in COVID-19. The assay was immunoSEQ multiplex PCR, and TCRdb's table has in-frame clones only and misses some. Of approximately 500 clones in the sample, 22% were seen once. For these receptors, no antigen is known. Stimulation with autologous monocytes and recombinant SARS-CoV-2 spike or nucleoprotein produced proliferating antigen-reactive T cell lines. The sample was central memory CD4+ T cells, cultured in vitro, taken after recovery from COVID-19. All receptors come from a human donor who had COVID-19.

This clone is deemed large (0.1 to 1%). The chain has TRBV9 and TRBJ1-1, with 7 bases fitting TRBD1. Germline CDR1 is SGDLS and CDR2 is YYNGEE. J gave up 0 bases and V 0 bases, and 8 bases lay outside the gene matches. The CDR3 contains 17 residues. The CDR3 bases are TGTGCCAGCAGCGTAGCTACGACAGGGACCATGAACACTGAAGCTTTCTTT. It specifies CASSVATTGTMNTEAFF.

This clone is medium-sized in the sample. This chain connects TRBV29-1 to TRBJ2-3; tentative D call: TRBD1 (5 bases). This CDR3 spans 12 amino acids. Germline loops: CDR1 SQVTM, CDR2 ANQGSEA. Trimming pared 7 bases from V and 2 bases from J, leaving 10 bases between. CDR3 nucleotides: TGCAGCGGTGGACATATCACAGATACGCAGTATTTT. Residues: CSGGHITDTQYF.

Sample share makes this clone large. This chain uses TRBV24-1 with TRBJ1-3, with a tentative D call TRBD1 (5 bases). The CDR3 sequence is 17 residues long. Germline values: CDR1 KGHDR, CDR2 SFDVKD. Deletions cut 0 bases from V and 0 bases from J, with 11 bases between. The CDR3 DNA reads as TGTGCCACCAGTGATTTGCGGGACCGTAGCTCTGGAAACACCATATATTTT. Protein sequence: CATSDLRDRSSGNTIYF.

The chain couples TRBV11-2 to TRBJ2-5; D gene ambiguous. V dropped 2 bases and J dropped 5 bases, with 12 bases sitting between them. The V gene's germline CDR1 is SGHAT and CDR2 FQNNGV. The CDR3 has 14 amino acids. CDR3 nucleotides: TGTGCCAGCAGCTTATTCAAGACCGCGGAGACCCAGTACTTC. It translates to CASSLFKTAETQYF.

The chain recombines TRBV11-2 with TRBJ2-1; D tentatively fits TRBD1 or TRBD2 (7 bases each). The V gene lost 5 bases and the J gene lost 10 bases, with 24 bases spanning the gap. The CDR3 is 16 amino acids. Germline CDR1 SGHAT, CDR2 FQNNGV. Written as DNA, the CDR3 is TGTGCCAGCAGCCCGGGGACAGCCGAAGGGAGGGTGGAGCAGTTCTTC. Translated, it gives CASSPGTAEGRVEQFF.

J is TRBJ2-1 and V is TRBV2; 8 nucleotides line up with TRBD1. In germline, CDR1 is SNHLY, CDR2 FYNNEI. Trimming took 7 bases from V and 4 from J; bases not matched to a gene: 9. The CDR3 sequence is 15 residues long. The CDR3 coding sequence is TGTGCCAGCAATCTTCAGAGACAGGGGTACAATGAGCAGTTCTTC. Its protein is CASNLQRQGYNEQFF.

This rearrangement joins TRBV18 to TRBJ1-4, with D unresolved. Trimming stripped 6 bases from V and 0 bases from J, with 17 bases between. The CDR3 is 17 residues long. Germline CDR1 reads KGHSH; CDR2 reads LQKENI. The CDR3 protein is CASSPLGTDSTNEKLFF. The CDR3 nucleotides read TGTGCCAGCTCGCCTCTGGGTACGGACTCAACTAATGAAAAACTGTTTTTT.

In this sample, this clone is large. The rearrangement joins TRBV11-3 to TRBJ1-1, with D perhaps matching TRBD1 (5 bases). Germline CDR1 is SGHNT and CDR2 is YENEEA. The V end was cut by 4 bases, the J end by 2 bases, with 8 bases between. This CDR3 has 13 residues. The CDR3 protein is CASSSQGNTEAFF. CDR3 DNA sequence: TGTGCCAGCAGCTCCCAGGGTAACACTGAAGCTTTCTTT.

This chain joins TRBV6-2 or TRBV6-3 and TRBJ1-1, with D perhaps matching TRBD1 (6 bases). The CDR3 consists of 16 residues. V lost 4 bases, J lost 1 base, and 16 bases lay in between. Germline V lookup: CDR1 MNHEY, CDR2 SVGEGT. The chain's CDR3 is CASSSPTDRRNTEAFF. The CDR3 DNA sequence: TGTGCCAGCAGTTCTCCGACCGACAGGCGGAACACTGAAGCTTTCTTT.

This clone is large by share. The gene calls are TRBV12-5 and TRBJ1-5, with a possible D match to TRBD1 (5 bases). The CDR3 loop spans 15 amino acids. Looked up from germline, CDR1 is LGHNT and CDR2 is FRNRAP. The germline V and J ends were trimmed by 4 bases and 3 bases, with 13 bases remaining between them. CDR3 sequence: CASGSGHGINQPQHF. The CDR3 DNA reads TGTGCTAGTGGTTCCGGACATGGGATCAATCAGCCCCAGCATTTT.

By sample share, this clone is large. This chain uses TRBV5-1 with TRBJ2-3; 10 bases are shared with TRBD1. Germline-derived CDR1 and CDR2 are SGHRS and YFSETQ. V was pared by 0 bases and J by 3 bases, with 4 bases of the junction left unmatched. CDR3 length: 16 residues. CDR3 nucleotide sequence: TGCGCCAGCAGCTTGGTTGGGGGACAGGGGACAGATACGCAGTATTTT. Amino acids: CASSLVGGQGTDTQYF.

This clone was counted a few times. The rearrangement uses TRBV6-1 and TRBJ1-5; D is uncertain. V was shortened by 0 bases and J by 10 bases, with 4 bases between the two germline ends. The CDR3 spans 11 residues. Germline CDR1 reads MNHNS; CDR2 reads SASEGT. In DNA, the CDR3 is TGTGCCAGCAGTGAAGCGGCCCCCCAGCATTTT. Translating gives CASSEAAPQHF.